This TCR beta chain was documented in a study of T cells expressing NK-cell markers. Notes on the study in general: HCMV specificity of the expanded NKG2C+ T cell clones was not established. The CD3+CD56-NKG2C+ fraction of several donors was likewise dominated by these clonotypes.

TCRdb reprocessed the 5' RACE reads and stores each CDR3 protein as one record, lacking DNA. Recorded for this sample: roughly 180,000 distinct CDR3 sequences. CDR1 and CDR2 (germline): MNHEY, SVGAGI. The CDR3 is 16 amino acids. Notes on this clonotype: What it binds is unknown.

The sequence derives from a man aged 18-70 years in good health. V gene TRBV6-5 combines with J gene TRBJ2-7; TCRdb lists TRBD1, though no DNA is available to test this call. The specimen sequenced was blood T cells: a sorted CD56 or NKG2C T cell subset, CD4+ or CD8+ T cells, or bulk PBMC T cells (not recorded which). The chain's CDR3 is CASSYPRGDRLNEQYF.